This T cell receptor (beta chain) emerged from a study of Ad26.COV2.S vaccination and SARS-CoV-2 variants. Using immunoSEQ multiplex PCR, the repertoire was profiled, and TCRdb retains in-frame clones only, with some absent. The sample lists under 600,000 clones; roughly nine tenths were seen once. Note on this clone: The antigen remains undetermined.

CDR3 length: 11 residues. In germline, CDR1 is SGHKS, CDR2 YYEKEE (reference sequence). V was cut by 4 bases and J by 6 bases, with 5 bases left in between. Regarding the study as a whole: Reports say spike-specific CD8+ and CD4+ T cell responses covered substantial breadth after vaccination.

The treatment here: around 19 received Ad26.COV2.S at low or high dose, single or two shots; about 5 received placebo; per-sample allocation not given. Material that was analyzed had been drawn on day 63 after the first vaccine or placebo injection. Sequencing was performed on peripheral blood, taken in a trial of Ad26.COV2.S vaccine versus placebo. J is TRBJ2-1 and V is TRBV5-5; D unclear. The TCR sequence derives from a person aged 18-60 years who received the Ad26.COV2.S COVID-19 vaccine or a placebo. Here the CDR3 DNA reads TGTGCCAGCAGCAGGCTCAATGAGCAGTTCTTC. Protein product: CASSRLNEQFF.